The 22 T cell receptor beta chains below were found in one sample sequenced in a study of T-cell reconstitution after alpha-beta-depleted transplantation in children. The TCRbeta library incorporated unique molecular identifiers. TCRdb analysed the PCR reads with MiXCR anew, one entry per CDR3 protein. The sample has around 380,000 distinct CDR3 sequences, under 13% seen once. The sequenced sample was PBMCs from the stem cell graft donor, obtained from the stem cell graft. The receptors stem from a human donor who donated a stem cell graft to a child with acute myeloid leukemia.

In its sample, this clonotype was seen many times. The chain links TRBV20-1 to TRBJ2-1; TRBD2 matches 9 bases. The CDR3 has 15 residues. From germline, CDR1 is DFQATT and CDR2 SNEGSKA (reference sequence). J gave up 3 bases and V 3 bases, and 6 bases lay outside the gene matches. The CDR3 here is CSASALAGNYNEQFF. The CDR3 DNA follows: TGCAGTGCTAGCGCCCTAGCGGGAAACTACAATGAGCAGTTCTTC.

This chain links TRBV4-2 with TRBJ1-4; TRBD1 agrees at 7 bases. The ends lost 4 bases at V and 7 bases at J; junction bases unmatched: 12. Germline CDR1 is LGHNA and CDR2 is YNFKEQ. The CDR3 totals 16 residues. The CDR3 DNA reads as TGTGCCAGCAGCCCGGTCAATCGACAGGGTGGTGAAAAACTGTTTTTT. Its translation is CASSPVNRQGGEKLFF.

The rearrangement links TRBV20-1 to TRBJ2-1; 9 bases are shared with TRBD2. The germline CDR1 and CDR2 sequences are DFQATT and SNEGSKA (reference sequence). The CDR3 contains 16 residues. V lost 0 bases and J lost 3; bases outside the gene matches: 6. The CDR3 DNA sequence: TGCAGTGCTAGAGATACTAGCGGGCCTTTCTACAATGAGCAGTTCTTC. Its protein product is CSARDTSGPFYNEQFF.

The V call is TRBV7-8, the J call TRBJ2-2; D gene unclear. CDR1 is SGHVS and CDR2 is FQNEAQ in the germline V gene. V lost 1 base and J 7 bases, leaving 13 bases between the germline ends. There are 15 residues in the CDR3. Written as DNA, the CDR3 is TGTGCCAGCAGCTTAGAGGCATCCTTCGGCGGGGAGCTGTTTTTT. Translating gives CASSLEASFGGELFF.

This clonotype was observed a handful of times. This sequence joins TRBV5-8 and TRBJ1-5; D may be TRBD1 (6 bases). Germline CDR1 reads SGHTS; CDR2 reads YDEGEE. With 1 base removed from V and 2 bases from J, the gap between germline ends came to 10 bases. CDR3 length: 15 amino acids. The CDR3 DNA reads as TGTGCCAGCAGCTTGTGGAGACAGGGCAATCAGCCCCAGCATTTT. It encodes CASSLWRQGNQPQHF.

The chain is built from TRBV2 and TRBJ1-2; D call uncertain. Trimming took off 0 bases at V and 10 bases at J, with 9 bases between the two ends. Germline V gene lookup returns CDR1 SNHLY and CDR2 FYNNEI. CDR3 length: 12 residues. CDR3 sequence (DNA): TGTGCCAGCAGTGAAGCGCTTCGAGACTACACCTTC. Residues: CASSEALRDYTF. Based on the CDR3 plus reference TRBV2 and TRBJ1-2, the full variable domain is EPEVTQTPSHQVTQMGQEVILRCVPISNHLYFYWYRQILGQKVEFLVSFYNNEISEKSEIFDDQFSVERPDGSNFTLKIRSTKLEDSAMYFCASSEALRDYTFGSGTRLTVV.

This clonotype came up many times. The V and J genes are TRBV20-1 and TRBJ1-5; D unresolved. The CDR3 loop spans 13 amino acids. The V end lost 3 bases, the J end lost 1 base, and 7 bases lay between the germline ends. CDR1 DFQATT and CDR2 SNEGSKA come from the germline V gene (reference sequence). The DNA for the CDR3 is TGCAGTGCTAGTGGCTCCAGCAATCAGCCCCAGCATTTT. Translation gives CSASGSSNQPQHF.

The V and J genes are TRBV27 and TRBJ2-1, with D perhaps matching TRBD2 (6 bases). Looked up from germline, CDR1 is MNHEY and CDR2 is SMNVEV (reference sequence). V dropped 2 bases and J dropped 0 bases, with 11 bases sitting between them. This CDR3 contains 16 residues. CDR3 bases: TGTGCCAGCAGTTTACGGGGGTTTCGCTCCTACAATGAGCAGTTCTTC. Amino acids: CASSLRGFRSYNEQFF.

The chain joins TRBV10-2 to TRBJ2-7; TRBD2 is a possible D gene (5 bases). With 7 bases removed from V and 0 bases from J, the gap between germline ends came to 16 bases. Germline loops: CDR1 WSHSY, CDR2 SAAADI. The CDR3 contains 15 residues. The CDR3 DNA reads TGCGCCAGCAACTCGGGGTCCATGTCCTCCTACGAGCAGTACTTC. The encoded protein is CASNSGSMSSYEQYF.

The genes are TRBV7-8 and TRBJ2-7; D might be TRBD1 (6 bases). The CDR3 covers 13 residues. Germline CDR1 SGHVS, CDR2 FQNEAQ. V was trimmed by 1 base and J by 6 bases, leaving 10 bases between them. The chain's CDR3 is CASSLEVRGEQYV. As DNA, the CDR3 is TGTGCCAGCAGCTTAGAGGTCAGGGGCGAGCAGTACGTC.

This clonotype has a handful of counts. The V and J genes are TRBV15 and TRBJ2-4; possibly TRBD2 for D (5 bases). Germline lookup yields CDR1 LNHNV and CDR2 YYDKDF (reference sequence). This CDR3 comprises 13 residues. Trimming shortened V by 6 bases and J by 4 bases, and 10 bases separated the two germline ends. The CDR3 bases are TGTGCCACCAGGGTCGCGGGTAAAAACATTCAGTACTTC. Translation gives CATRVAGKNIQYF.

V usage is TRBV20-1 and J usage is TRBJ2-1, with 7 positions matching TRBD1. With 3 bases clipped from V and 6 bases from J, the junction kept 8 bases outside the gene matches. Germline V lookup: CDR1 DFQATT, CDR2 SNEGSKA (reference sequence). The CDR3 has 14 amino acids. The DNA for the CDR3 is TGCAGTGCTAGTGAGACAGGGTTCGGCAATGAGCAGTTCTTC. It encodes CSASETGFGNEQFF.

CDR3 nucleotides: TGCGCCAGCAGCGGGAGAGGGGGGGGGCCGGGCTACAATGAGCAGTTCTTC. The encoded protein is CASSGRGGGPGYNEQFF. The gene calls are TRBV4-1 and TRBJ2-1; weak D call: TRBD2 (7 bases). Looked up from germline, CDR1 is MGHRA and CDR2 is YSYEKL. V was clipped by 5 bases and J by 3 bases, with 20 bases between them. The CDR3 loop spans 17 amino acids.

The chain has TRBV24-1 and TRBJ2-2; D is possibly TRBD1 or TRBD2 (5 bases each). Trimming shortened V by 1 base and J by 3 bases, and 17 bases separated the two germline ends. CDR3 size: 18 residues. Per the germline V gene, CDR1 is KGHDR and CDR2 is SFDVKD. CDR3 DNA sequence: TGTGCCACCAGTGATTTCCCCCTCGGGGCGTCTGACACCGGGGAGCTGTTTTTT. It is translated as CATSDFPLGASDTGELFF.

Only one count was recorded for this clonotype. The rearrangement joins TRBV7-9 to TRBJ2-5; 9 bases match TRBD2. The CDR3 sequence is 16 residues long. CDR1 and CDR2 (germline): SEHNR, FQNEAQ (reference sequence). Trimming removed 5 bases from V and 4 bases from J; junction bases left unmatched: 11. The CDR3 DNA is TGTGCCAGCAGCCAACGAATGGTAGCGGGAGTAGAGACCCAGTACTTC. This gives the protein CASSQRMVAGVETQYF.

The V gene is TRBV11-1, the J gene TRBJ2-3; the D gene is possibly TRBD1 (6 bases). V lost 0 bases and J lost 0, with 19 bases in between. The germline gives CDR1 SGHAT, CDR2 FQDESV (reference sequence). This CDR3 is built from 19 residues. Here the CDR3 reads CASSLAFLRGQSSTDTQYF. The DNA for the CDR3 is TGTGCCAGCAGCTTAGCGTTTCTCCGAGGACAGTCTAGCACAGATACGCAGTATTTT. The whole variable domain, filled in from reference TRBV11-1 and TRBJ2-3, reads EAEVAQSPRYKITEKSQAVAFWCDPISGHATLYWYRQILGQGPELLVQFQDESVVDDSQLPKDRFSAERLKGVDSTLKIQPAELGDSAMYLCASSLAFLRGQSSTDTQYFGPGTRLTVL.

The chain links TRBV25-1 to TRBJ2-5, with a tentative D call TRBD2 (5 bases). Deletions cut 1 base from V and 2 bases from J, with 11 bases between. This CDR3 is 15 amino acids long. Germline CDR1 and CDR2: MGHDK and SYGVNS. CDR3 sequence reads: CASSELAWDQETQYF. The CDR3 DNA is TGTGCCAGCAGTGAATTAGCGTGGGATCAAGAGACCCAGTACTTC.

The table lists this clonotype with a few counts. The V call is TRBV3-1, the J call TRBJ2-5, with a weak D call TRBD2 (6 bases). Germline CDR1 is LGHDT and CDR2 is YNNKEL (reference sequence). V was cut by 1 base and J by 5 bases, with 14 bases left in between. The CDR3 has 15 residues. The CDR3 reads CASSQGIAGRETQYF. In DNA form, the CDR3 reads TGTGCCAGCAGCCAAGGCATCGCGGGGCGGGAGACCCAGTACTTC.

This clonotype was seen a handful of times. V and J are TRBV12-3 or TRBV12-4 and TRBJ1-2; D remains unclear. V gave up 3 bases and J gave up 2 bases, with 10 bases separating them. The CDR3 contains 14 residues. The CDR3 nucleotides are TGTGCCAGCAGTTTCCTCGGGTTAAACTATGGCTACACCTTC. Residues: CASSFLGLNYGYTF.

The CDR3 coding sequence is TGCGCCAGCAGCGCCGGGACTAGCGGCTACGAGCAGTACTTC. Translating gives CASSAGTSGYEQYF. V usage is TRBV5-1 and J usage is TRBJ2-7; 11 bases fit TRBD2. V lost 4 bases and J lost 3; bases outside the gene matches: 3. This CDR3 is built from 14 residues. CDR1 and CDR2 from the germline V gene are SGHRS and YFSETQ.

The rearrangement links TRBV2 to TRBJ2-2; no reliable D call. The CDR3 sequence is 12 residues long. Germline-derived CDR1 and CDR2 are SNHLY and FYNNEI. V was trimmed by 7 bases and J by 1 base, leaving 4 bases between them. The CDR3 reads CASKENTGELFF. CDR3 coding DNA: TGTGCCAGCAAGGAGAACACCGGGGAGCTGTTTTTT.

The chain links TRBV6-5 to TRBJ2-1, with D perhaps TRBD2 (5 bases). The CDR3 length is 15 residues. V was clipped by 0 bases and J by 4 bases, with 10 bases between them. From germline, CDR1 is MNHEY and CDR2 SVGAGI. CDR3 sequence (DNA): TGTGCCAGCAGTTACTCCGCGGAGGCTTACAATGAGCAGTTCTTC. It is translated as CASSYSAEAYNEQFF.